The 5 T cell receptor beta chains below come from one sample, sequenced in a study of T cells after yellow fever vaccination. TCRdb recomputed calls from the 5' RACE reads with MiXCR, one row per CDR3 protein. This repertoire shows hundreds of thousands of distinct CDR3 sequences, about a fifth found once; its top ten account for approximately 14%. Sequencing used PBMCs, obtained 15 days after the yellow fever booster vaccination. These receptor sequences come from a young man who received the YFV17D yellow fever vaccine.

This clonotype was seen more than once but under ten times. This rearrangement joins TRBV28 to TRBJ2-7; TRBD1 agrees at 7 bases. The V and J ends lost 2 bases and 2 bases, in that order; junction bases with no gene match: 9. The CDR3 totals 16 residues. The V gene's germline CDR1 is MDHEN and CDR2 SYDVKM. CDR3 nucleotides: TGTGCCAGCAGTTTAAAGAGAGGGGGCAACCCCTACGAGCAGTACTTC. Translated: CASSLKRGGNPYEQYF.

The gene calls are TRBV7-2 and TRBJ1-6, with TRBD1 as a possible D gene (5 bases). The CDR3 totals 13 residues. V was clipped by 6 bases and J by 13 bases, with 16 bases between them. Looked up from germline, CDR1 is SGHTA and CDR2 is FQGNSA. The CDR3 bases are TGTGCCAGCAGTACAGGTTCTCTAGGGCCCCTCCACTTT. It codes for CASSTGSLGPLHF.

This clonotype was seen a few times. The V and J genes are TRBV23-1 and TRBJ2-4; no clear D gene. TRBV23-1 belongs to the ORF category, with a function that is uncertain. The CDR3 consists of 20 residues. V was cut by 8 bases and J by 0 bases, with 29 bases left in between. CDR3 region: CASPTQQNSGLLLAKNIQYF. The CDR3 DNA sequence: TGCGCCAGCCCGACCCAACAAAACTCCGGGTTATTGTTAGCCAAAAACATTCAGTACTTC.

This clonotype was counted a few times. The V and J genes are TRBV20-1 and TRBJ2-3; D remains unclear. Per germline, CDR1 DFQATT and CDR2 SNEGSKA (reference sequence). Between the trimmed V and J ends, which lost 1 base and 2 bases, there was a span of 7 bases. The CDR3 contains 13 residues. CDR3 residues: CSARVEATDTQYF. The CDR3, as DNA: TGCAGTGCTAGAGTAGAGGCCACAGATACGCAGTATTTT.

This clonotype was seen a few times. The chain uses TRBV5-1 and TRBJ2-3; D might be TRBD2 (5 bases). In germline, CDR1 is SGHRS, CDR2 YFSETQ. The CDR3 has 15 amino acids. V lost 0 bases to trimming and J lost 5 bases, with 13 bases between them. The CDR3 DNA reads TGCGCCAGCAGCTTGGATTTTCTAGCCCAAGATACGCAGTATTTT. Encoded protein: CASSLDFLAQDTQYF.